The rows below give T cell receptor beta chains drawn from one sample of a study of blood T cell repertoires in COVID-19. The assay was immunoSEQ multiplex PCR, and TCRdb's table has in-frame clones only and misses some. The sample lists approximately 240,000 clones, about 90% occurring once. Sequenced sample: PBMCs or T cells enriched from blood (not recorded which). The receptors derive from a woman under 40 with acute COVID-19. CDR3s include the opening cysteine and the closing phenylalanine or tryptophan. A D gene is named only where the DNA matches it firmly. Only part of the rows carry a size: once, few, many, or a class if the clone is expanded.

>.|TRBV12-3/TRBV12-4|TRBJ1-4|.
CASSLVPGEKLFF
TGTGCCAGCAGTTTAGTTCCCGGGGAAAAACTGTTTTTT
>.|TRBV28|TRBJ1-4|TRBD1
CASSFDRVVEKLFF
TGTGCCAGCAGTTTCGACAGGGTAGTTGAAAAACTGTTTTTT
>.|TRBV28|TRBJ1-2|TRBD1
CASSPPRDRGYGYTF
TGTGCCAGCTCCCCCCCCCGGGACAGGGGCTATGGCTACACCTTC
>.|TRBV15|TRBJ2-3|.
CATSRNAADTQYF
TGTGCCACCAGCAGGAATGCGGCAGATACGCAGTATTTT
>.|TRBV16|TRBJ1-1|.
CASTNNGQVTEAFF
TGTGCCAGCACCAACAATGGTCAGGTCACTGAAGCTTTCTTT
>.|TRBV19|TRBJ1-1|TRBD1
CATIPVPGQGMNTEAFF
TGTGCCACCATCCCCGTACCGGGACAGGGGATGAACACTGAAGCTTTCTTT
>.|TRBV19|TRBJ1-1|.
CASSIYPPMDTEAFF
TGTGCCAGTAGTATATATCCCCCTATGGACACTGAAGCTTTCTTT
>.|TRBV7-9|TRBJ2-5|.
CASSLAAPPETQYF
TGTGCCAGCAGCTTAGCGGCCCCCCCAGAGACCCAGTACTTC
>once|TRBV6-5|TRBJ1-1|TRBD1
CASTRGQVDTEAFF
TGTGCCAGCACGAGAGGACAGGTCGACACTGAAGCTTTCTTT
>.|TRBV11-2|TRBJ1-4|.
CASSQGPTTNEKLFF
TGTGCCAGCAGCCAGGGGCCCACAACTAATGAAAAACTGTTTTTT
>.|TRBV6-5|TRBJ2-7|.
CASSSTGGAPYEQYF
TGTGCCAGCAGTTCCACTGGCGGGGCCCCCTACGAGCAGTACTTC
>.|TRBV27|TRBJ2-7|.
CASSYAGRNRDRSHEQYF
TGTGCCAGCAGTTATGCGGGGCGAAACCGGGACAGATCACACGAGCAGTACTTC
>.|TRBV28|TRBJ1-6|.
CASSLQTGNSPLHF
TGTGCCAGCAGTTTGCAAACAGGGAATTCACCCCTCCACTTT
>.|TRBV7-6|TRBJ2-7|.
CASSLAQKYEQYF
TGTGCCAGCAGCTTGGCCCAGAAATACGAGCAGTACTTC
>.|TRBV3-1/TRBV3-2|TRBJ1-2|.
CASSQGVQGFEGYTF
TGTGCCAGCAGCCAAGGGGTCCAGGGCTTCGAAGGCTACACCTTC
>.|TRBV5-6|TRBJ1-2|TRBD1
CASSAMGQGGDGYTF
TGTGCCAGCAGCGCGATGGGACAGGGTGGAGATGGCTACACCTTC
>.|TRBV28|TRBJ2-7|TRBD1
CASVRQGLPYEQYF
TGTGCCAGCGTGAGACAGGGCCTTCCCTACGAGCAGTACTTC
>few|TRBV28|TRBJ1-2|TRBD1
CASSIQGPPSF
TGTGCCAGCAGTATACAGGGGCCCCCGTCCTTC
>.|TRBV28|TRBJ1-3|.
CASSLANELGGRDTIYF
TGTGCCAGCAGTTTAGCCAACGAGTTGGGGGGGAGGGACACCATATATTTT
>.|TRBV7-9|TRBJ2-1|TRBD1
CASLQGEYNEQFF
TGTGCCAGCCTACAGGGGGAGTACAATGAGCAGTTCTTC
>.|TRBV7-8|TRBJ1-4|.
CASSLGGGRGEKLFF
TGTGCCAGCAGCTTAGGGGGGGGACGGGGTGAAAAACTGTTTTTT
>.|TRBV19|TRBJ1-5|.
CASRSKGGNQPQHF
TGTGCCAGTAGATCTAAGGGGGGCAATCAGCCCCAGCATTTT
>.|TRBV28|TRBJ1-5|.
CATELRGGLQPQHF
TGTGCCACCGAACTCCGCGGGGGGCTTCAGCCCCAGCATTTT
>.|TRBV30|TRBJ1-6|.
CAWSGRLVKSLHF
TGTGCCTGGAGTGGACGACTTGTTAAGTCCCTCCACTTT
>.|TRBV9|TRBJ2-3|.
CASSVGGRGPDTQYF
TGTGCCAGCAGCGTTGGTGGGCGGGGGCCAGATACGCAGTATTTT
>few|TRBV27|TRBJ2-5|.
CASSSQGRSQETQYF
TGTGCCAGCAGTTCGCAGGGCAGGTCGCAAGAGACCCAGTACTTC
>.|TRBV5-6|TRBJ1-1|.
CASSPSTRGLYNTEAFF
TGTGCCAGCAGCCCCTCCACTCGGGGTCTGTACAACACTGAAGCTTTCTTT
>.|TRBV2|TRBJ1-5|.
CASLRGLDYNQPQHF
TGTGCCAGCCTCAGGGGCCTCGACTACAATCAGCCCCAGCATTTT
>.|TRBV7-2|TRBJ2-4|TRBD1
CASSLLQGIGIQYF
TGTGCCAGCAGCTTATTACAGGGGATAGGGATTCAGTACTTC
>.|TRBV4-3|TRBJ1-3|.
CASSQDWRGGNTIYF
TGCGCCAGCAGCCAAGATTGGAGAGGTGGAAACACCATATATTTT
>.|TRBV30|TRBJ2-2|.
CAWRGAGLSTGELFF
TGTGCCTGGAGGGGCGCCGGCCTTTCCACCGGGGAGCTGTTTTTT
>.|TRBV4-3|TRBJ2-6|.
CASSLWQTGANVLTF
TGCGCCAGCAGCCTCTGGCAGACTGGGGCCAACGTCCTGACTTTC
>.|TRBV29-1|TRBJ1-6|.
CSVAYDRNSPLHF
TGCAGCGTTGCCTACGACAGAAATTCACCCCTCCACTTT
>.|TRBV5-4|TRBJ2-6|.
CASSLTGSGSGANVLTF
TGTGCCAGCAGCTTGACAGGGTCGGGCTCTGGGGCCAACGTCCTGACTTTC
>.|TRBV7-9|TRBJ2-3|TRBD1
CASSFGTGGPRTDTQYF
TGTGCCAGCAGCTTCGGGACAGGGGGGCCCCGCACAGATACGCAGTATTTT
>.|TRBV10-2|TRBJ2-4|TRBD2
CASSERGRDIQYF
TGCGCCAGCAGCGAACGCGGGAGAGACATTCAGTACTTC
>.|TRBV19|TRBJ1-6|TRBD1
CASSIGGQDSPLHF
TGTGCCAGTAGTATCGGGGGACAGGATTCACCCCTCCACTTT
>.|TRBV7-3|TRBJ2-5|.
CASSLTSGRETQYF
TGTGCCAGCAGCTTAACATCCGGGAGAGAGACCCAGTACTTC
>.|TRBV5-1|TRBJ1-4|TRBD1
CASALGQGFLGEKLFF
TGCGCCAGCGCCTTGGGACAGGGGTTTCTAGGTGAAAAACTGTTTTTT
>.|TRBV2|TRBJ1-1|.
CASSGDTENTEAFF
TGTGCCAGCAGTGGTGACACTGAGAACACTGAAGCTTTCTTT
>.|TRBV9|TRBJ2-2|.
CASRTDRYDRGAVF
TGTGCCAGTAGGACAGACAGGTACGACCGGGGAGCTGTTTTT
>.|TRBV5-1|TRBJ1-3|.
CASSSTEGNTIYF
TGCGCCAGCAGCTCCACGGAGGGAAACACCATATATTTT
>.|TRBV19|TRBJ2-1|TRBD2
CASSARTSGNNEQFF
TGTGCCAGTAGCGCCCGGACTAGCGGTAACAATGAGCAGTTCTTC
>once|TRBV28|TRBJ1-1|TRBD1
CASSLQGSMAFF
TGTGCCAGCAGCTTACAGGGGTCTATGGCTTTCTTT
>.|TRBV9|TRBJ2-1|TRBD2
CASSVFPLAGLGEQFF
TGTGCCAGCAGCGTCTTCCCCCTAGCGGGACTTGGTGAGCAGTTCTTC
>many|TRBV6-2/TRBV6-3|TRBJ1-2|.
CASSLGSAGGYTF
TGTGCCAGCAGTCTAGGATCTGCGGGTGGCTACACCTTC
>once|TRBV7-2|TRBJ2-7|.
CASSLAGWRDYEQYF
TGTGCCAGCAGCTTAGCGGGTTGGAGGGACTACGAGCAGTACTTC
>.|TRBV6-5|TRBJ2-7|TRBD2
CASAYAGTSSYEQYF
TGTGCCAGCGCCTACGCCGGGACTAGCAGCTACGAGCAGTACTTC
>.|TRBV5-4|TRBJ2-5|TRBD2
CASSLAVSVGGKETQYF
TGTGCCAGCAGCTTGGCGGTGTCTGTGGGAGGGAAAGAGACCCAGTACTTC
>.|TRBV6-5|TRBJ1-3|.
CASSSLAGGNTIYF
TGTGCCAGCAGTTCCCTGGCAGGGGGAAACACCATATATTTT
>.|TRBV19|TRBJ1-5|TRBD1
CASSLQGASNQPQHF
TGTGCCAGTAGTTTACAGGGGGCTAGCAATCAGCCCCAGCATTTT
>.|TRBV9|TRBJ2-5|.
CASSVSAGAGQETQYF
TGTGCCAGCAGCGTGTCTGCTGGGGCTGGCCAAGAGACCCAGTACTTC
>.|TRBV15|TRBJ2-3|.
CATSSGAWGEAGRHTDTQYF
TGTGCCACCAGCAGTGGGGCCTGGGGTGAGGCGGGGCGCCACACAGATACGCAGTATTTT
>.|TRBV11-3|TRBJ2-1|TRBD2
CASSLEGGGAYNEQFF
TGTGCCAGCAGCTTAGAAGGCGGGGGGGCCTACAATGAGCAGTTCTTC
>.|TRBV5-1|TRBJ2-5|.
CASSLAGMEPYF
TGCGCCAGCAGCTTGGCCGGGATGGAGCCGTACTTC
>.|TRBV11-2|TRBJ2-1|.
CASSLDTGTNFFNEQFF
TGTGCCAGCAGCTTAGATACCGGGACAAATTTCTTCAATGAGCAGTTCTTC
>.|TRBV19|TRBJ2-6|TRBD1
CASSTSRTGYSGANVLTF
TGTGCCAGTAGTACGTCGAGGACAGGTTACTCTGGGGCCAACGTCCTGACTTTC